This T cell receptor beta chain was captured in a study of CD8+CD57+ T cells in acquired aplastic anemia. General study results and limits: Patients and controls had CD8+ Simpson's diversity values that were not significantly distinct. There were twenty-nine CD8+ CDR3 sequences that occurred in both patients and controls.

TCR beta VDJ and CDR3 profiles were obtained from a genomic DNA template. A single record per CDR3 protein comes from TCRdb applying MiXCR to the reads. The data contain 200,000 to 250,000 distinct CDR3 sequences, about 37% of them singletons. V was clipped by 0 bases and J by 1 base; unmatched bases: 5. The CDR3 covers 16 residues. Germline loops: CDR1 SGHTA, CDR2 FQGNSA. There are many counts of this clonotype. Its specificity is not known. J is TRBJ2-5 and V is TRBV7-2, with 7 bases that match TRBD2. Sequenced sample: sorted CD4+, CD8+, or CD8+CD57+ T cells (not recorded which) from PBMCs. The receptor was derived from a human donor in good health, serving as a control. The CDR3 sequence is CASSLALAEGQETQYF. CDR3 sequence (DNA): TGTGCCAGCAGCTTAGCGCTAGCGGAAGGCCAAGAGACCCAGTACTTC. The whole variable domain, filled in from reference TRBV7-2 and TRBJ2-5, reads GAGVSQSPSNKVTEKGKDVELRCDPISGHTALYWYRQSLGQGLEFLIYFQGNSAPDKSGLPSDRFSAERTGGSVSTLTIQRTQQEDSAVYLCASSLALAEGQETQYFGPGTRLLVL.